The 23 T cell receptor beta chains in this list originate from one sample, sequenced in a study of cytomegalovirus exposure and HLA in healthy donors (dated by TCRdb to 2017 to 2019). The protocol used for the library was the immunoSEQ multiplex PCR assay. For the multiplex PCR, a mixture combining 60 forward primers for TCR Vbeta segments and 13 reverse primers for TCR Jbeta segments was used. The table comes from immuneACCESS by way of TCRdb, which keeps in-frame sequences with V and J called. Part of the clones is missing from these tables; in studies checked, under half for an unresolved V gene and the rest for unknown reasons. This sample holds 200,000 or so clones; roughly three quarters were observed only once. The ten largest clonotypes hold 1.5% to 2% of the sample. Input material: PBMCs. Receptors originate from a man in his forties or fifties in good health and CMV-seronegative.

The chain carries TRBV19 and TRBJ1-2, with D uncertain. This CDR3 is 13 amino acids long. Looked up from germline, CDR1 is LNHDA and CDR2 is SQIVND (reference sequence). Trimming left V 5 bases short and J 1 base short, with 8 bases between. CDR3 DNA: TGTGCCAGTAGTCCCGCGGTTAACTATGGCTACACCTTC. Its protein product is CASSPAVNYGYTF.

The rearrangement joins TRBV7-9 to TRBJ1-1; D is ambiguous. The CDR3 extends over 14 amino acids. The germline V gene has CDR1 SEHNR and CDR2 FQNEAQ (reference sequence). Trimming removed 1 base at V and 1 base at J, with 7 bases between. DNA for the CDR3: TGTGCCAGCAGCTTAGGCCCGAGGAACACTGAAGCTTTCTTT. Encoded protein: CASSLGPRNTEAFF.

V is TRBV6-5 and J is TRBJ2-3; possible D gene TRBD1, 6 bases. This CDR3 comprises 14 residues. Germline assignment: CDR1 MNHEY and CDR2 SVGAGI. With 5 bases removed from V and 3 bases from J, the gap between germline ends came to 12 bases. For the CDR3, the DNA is TGTGCCAGCAGTGGCCTGCAGGGGACAGATACGCAGTATTTT. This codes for CASSGLQGTDTQYF.

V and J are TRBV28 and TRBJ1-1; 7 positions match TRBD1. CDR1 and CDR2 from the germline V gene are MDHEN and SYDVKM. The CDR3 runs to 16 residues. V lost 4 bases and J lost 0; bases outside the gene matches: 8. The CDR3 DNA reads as TGTGCCAGCAGTTCATTGAGACAGGGTTTGAACACTGAAGCTTTCTTT. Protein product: CASSSLRQGLNTEAFF.

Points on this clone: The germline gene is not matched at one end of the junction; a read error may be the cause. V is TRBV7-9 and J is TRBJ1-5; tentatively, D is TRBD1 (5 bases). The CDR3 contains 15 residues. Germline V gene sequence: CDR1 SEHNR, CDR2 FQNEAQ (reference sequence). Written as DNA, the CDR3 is TGTTCCAGCAGCTCATTGACAGATAGCAATCAGCCCCAGCATTTT. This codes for CSSSSLTDSNQPQHF.

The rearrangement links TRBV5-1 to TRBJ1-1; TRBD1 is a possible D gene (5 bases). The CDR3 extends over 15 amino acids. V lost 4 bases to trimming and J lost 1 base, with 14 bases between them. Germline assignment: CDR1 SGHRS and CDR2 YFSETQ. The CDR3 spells CASSPQGHQNTEAFF. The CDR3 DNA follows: TGCGCCAGCAGCCCCCAAGGACACCAGAACACTGAAGCTTTCTTT.

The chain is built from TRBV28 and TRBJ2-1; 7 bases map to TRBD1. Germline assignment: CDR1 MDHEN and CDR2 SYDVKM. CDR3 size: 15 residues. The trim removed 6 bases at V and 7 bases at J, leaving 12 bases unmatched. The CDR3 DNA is TGTGCCAGCAGCTACGGACAGGTCAATTTAAATGAGCAGTTCTTC. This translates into CASSYGQVNLNEQFF.

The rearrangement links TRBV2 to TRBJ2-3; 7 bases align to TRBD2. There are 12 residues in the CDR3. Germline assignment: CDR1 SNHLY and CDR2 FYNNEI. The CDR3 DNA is TGTAGCGGGGCGAAGGCCACAGATACGCAGTATTTT. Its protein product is CSGAKATDTQYF.

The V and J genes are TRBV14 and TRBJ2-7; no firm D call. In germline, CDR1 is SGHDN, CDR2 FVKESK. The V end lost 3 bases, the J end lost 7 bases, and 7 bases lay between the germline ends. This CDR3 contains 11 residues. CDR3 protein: CASSHRVEQYF. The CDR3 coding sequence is TGTGCCAGCAGCCACCGGGTGGAGCAGTACTTC.

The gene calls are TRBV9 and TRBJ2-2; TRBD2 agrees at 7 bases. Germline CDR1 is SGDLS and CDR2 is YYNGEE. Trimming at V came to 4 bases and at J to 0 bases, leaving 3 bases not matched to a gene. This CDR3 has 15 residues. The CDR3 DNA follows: TGTGCCAGCAGCAAGCGGGAAACGAACACCGGGGAGCTGTTTTTT. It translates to CASSKRETNTGELFF.

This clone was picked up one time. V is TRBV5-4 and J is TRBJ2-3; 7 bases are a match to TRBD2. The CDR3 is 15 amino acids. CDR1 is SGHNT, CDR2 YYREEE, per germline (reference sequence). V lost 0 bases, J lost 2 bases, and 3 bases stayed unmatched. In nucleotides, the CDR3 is TGTGCCAGCAGCTTGGGGGGACTACTCACAGATACGCAGTATTTT. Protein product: CASSLGGLLTDTQYF.

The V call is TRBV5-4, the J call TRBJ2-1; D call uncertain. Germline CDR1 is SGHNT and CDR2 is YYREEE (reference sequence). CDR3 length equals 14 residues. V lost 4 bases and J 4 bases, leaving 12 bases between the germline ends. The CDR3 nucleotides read TGTGCCAGCAGCCTGAGAGACTGGTACAATGAGCAGTTCTTC. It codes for CASSLRDWYNEQFF.

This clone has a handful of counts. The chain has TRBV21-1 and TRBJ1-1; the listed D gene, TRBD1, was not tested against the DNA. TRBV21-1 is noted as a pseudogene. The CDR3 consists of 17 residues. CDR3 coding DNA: TGTGCCAGCAGCAAAAAAGGGGGACAAGCAACGAACACTGAAGCTTTCTTT. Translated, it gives CASSKKGGQATNTEAFF.

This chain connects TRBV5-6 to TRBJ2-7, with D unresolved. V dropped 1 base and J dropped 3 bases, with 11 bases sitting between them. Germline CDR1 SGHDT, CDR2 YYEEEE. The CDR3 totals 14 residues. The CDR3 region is CASSLRLENYEQYF. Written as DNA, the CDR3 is TGTGCCAGCAGCTTGAGACTGGAAAACTACGAGCAGTACTTC.

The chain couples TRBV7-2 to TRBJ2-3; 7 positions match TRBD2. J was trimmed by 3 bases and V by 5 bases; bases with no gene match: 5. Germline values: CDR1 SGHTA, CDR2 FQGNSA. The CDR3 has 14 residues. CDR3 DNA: TGTGCCAGCAGCCTCGGGACTACGACAGATACGCAGTATTTT. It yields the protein CASSLGTTTDTQYF.

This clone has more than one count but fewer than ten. This chain's CDR3 is CASSLLGTSGAYEQYF. The CDR3 coding sequence is TGTGCCAGCAGCTTACTGGGGACTAGCGGCGCCTACGAGCAGTACTTC. J is TRBJ2-7 and V is TRBV7-2, with TRBD2 matching over 11 bases. With V trimmed by 2 bases and J by 2 bases, 5 bases remained unmatched. The germline V gene has CDR1 SGHTA and CDR2 FQGNSA. The CDR3 totals 16 residues.

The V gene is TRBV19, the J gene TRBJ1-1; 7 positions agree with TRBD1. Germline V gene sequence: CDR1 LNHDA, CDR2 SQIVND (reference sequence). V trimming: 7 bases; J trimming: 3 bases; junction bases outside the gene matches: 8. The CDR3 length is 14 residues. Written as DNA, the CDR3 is TGTGCCAGTAAAAAACAGGGGAAGGACACTGAAGCTTTCTTT. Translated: CASKKQGKDTEAFF.

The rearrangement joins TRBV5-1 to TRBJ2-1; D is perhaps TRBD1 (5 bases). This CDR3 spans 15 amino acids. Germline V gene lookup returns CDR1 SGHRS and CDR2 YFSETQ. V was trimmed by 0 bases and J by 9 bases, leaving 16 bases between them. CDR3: CASSLEGLPQGEQFF. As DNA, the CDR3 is TGCGCCAGCAGCTTGGAGGGCCTCCCCCAGGGTGAGCAGTTCTTC.

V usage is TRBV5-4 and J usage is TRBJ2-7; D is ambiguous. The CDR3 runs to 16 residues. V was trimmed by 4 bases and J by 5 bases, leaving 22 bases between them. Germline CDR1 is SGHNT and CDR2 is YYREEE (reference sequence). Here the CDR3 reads CASSPIGTKPVNEQYF. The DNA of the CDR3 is TGTGCCAGCAGCCCCATTGGTACCAAACCGGTCAACGAGCAGTACTTC.

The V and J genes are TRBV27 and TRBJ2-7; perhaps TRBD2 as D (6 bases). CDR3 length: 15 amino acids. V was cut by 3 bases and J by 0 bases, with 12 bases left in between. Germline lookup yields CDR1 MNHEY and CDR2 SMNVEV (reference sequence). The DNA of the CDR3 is TGTGCCAGCAGTTTCTCCGGCGGGGTCTCCTACGAGCAGTACTTC. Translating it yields CASSFSGGVSYEQYF.

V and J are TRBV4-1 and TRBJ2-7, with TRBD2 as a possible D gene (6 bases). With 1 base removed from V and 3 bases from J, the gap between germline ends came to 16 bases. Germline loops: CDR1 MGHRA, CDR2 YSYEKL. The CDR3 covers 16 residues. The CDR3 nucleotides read TGCGCCAGCAGCCAAGGAGTGGGCGGGAAGTACTACGAGCAGTACTTC. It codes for CASSQGVGGKYYEQYF.

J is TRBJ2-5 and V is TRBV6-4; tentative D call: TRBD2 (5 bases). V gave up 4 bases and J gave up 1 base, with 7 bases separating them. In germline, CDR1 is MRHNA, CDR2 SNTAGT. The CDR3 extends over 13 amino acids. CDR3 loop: CASSVAPQETQYF. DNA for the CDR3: TGTGCCAGCAGTGTAGCGCCCCAAGAGACCCAGTACTTC.

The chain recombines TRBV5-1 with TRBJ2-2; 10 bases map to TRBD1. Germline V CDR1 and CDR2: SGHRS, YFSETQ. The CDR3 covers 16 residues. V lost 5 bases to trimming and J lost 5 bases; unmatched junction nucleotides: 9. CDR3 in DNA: TGCGCCAGCAGTTCCAGGGGACAGGGGTCGACCGGGGAGCTGTTTTTT. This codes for CASSSRGQGSTGELFF.